The next 23 T cell receptor beta chains were all read from a single sample in a study of shared clonotypes between healthy human individuals. Profiled with immunoSEQ multiplex PCR; TCRdb holds only in-frame clones, not every one. The sample contains some 580,000 clones, less than 98% of which appear only once. Material: naive CD4+ T cells sorted from blood. Regarding subset: CD45RA+ positively selected. The receptors derive from a woman aged 25 to 39 in good health.

The chain uses TRBV5-1 and TRBJ2-2; the match to TRBD2 covers 13 bases. Germline assignment: CDR1 SGHRS and CDR2 YFSETQ. The CDR3 length is 15 residues. The trim removed 4 bases at V and 6 bases at J, leaving 3 bases unmatched. CDR3 sequence: CASSPLAGGPGELFF. Here the CDR3 DNA reads TGCGCCAGCAGCCCACTAGCGGGAGGGCCCGGGGAGCTGTTTTTT.

J is TRBJ2-5 and V is TRBV6-6; the D gene is possibly TRBD2 (5 bases). Trimming shortened V by 0 bases and J by 5 bases, and 13 bases separated the two germline ends. CDR1 is MNHNY, CDR2 SVGAGI, per germline (reference sequence). This CDR3 region has 15 residues. The CDR3 sequence is CASSYSTPPGETQYF. The CDR3 nucleotides read TGTGCCAGCAGTTACTCGACCCCACCGGGGGAGACCCAGTACTTC.

The chain combines TRBV5-5 with TRBJ2-7; D is ambiguous. Germline CDR1 is SGHKS and CDR2 is YYEKEE (reference sequence). The V end lost 4 bases, the J end lost 2 bases, and 16 bases lay between the germline ends. This CDR3 spans 15 amino acids. CDR3 nucleotides: TGTGCCAGCAGCGGCTATGGGCTTCCTCCCTACGAGCAGTACTTC. This codes for CASSGYGLPPYEQYF.

This chain uses TRBV9 with TRBJ2-5, with TRBD2 matching over 8 bases. CDR1 is SGDLS, CDR2 YYNGEE, per germline. Unmatched junction bases numbered 5, after V lost 3 bases and J lost 1 base. The CDR3 spans 15 residues. As DNA, the CDR3 is TGTGCCAGCAGCGACGGGCTAGCGGGCCAAGAGACCCAGTACTTC. It yields the protein CASSDGLAGQETQYF. Full variable domain (rest looked up from reference TRBV9 and TRBJ2-5): DSGVTQTPKHLITATGQRVTLRCSPRSGDLSVYWYQQSLDQGLQFLIQYYNGEERAKGNILERFSAQQFPDLHSELNLSSLELGDSALYFCASSDGLAGQETQYFGPGTRLLVL.

This chain uses TRBV21-1 with TRBJ2-7. TRBV21-1 is a listed pseudogene. The CDR3 covers 14 residues. CDR3 nucleotide sequence: TGTGCCAGCACCAGTTGGTCAGGAGAGGACGAGCAGTACTTC. It specifies CASTSWSGEDEQYF.

This chain links TRBV6-1 with TRBJ2-1; a weak D match, TRBD2 (5 bases). Between the trimmed V and J ends, which lost 7 bases and 2 bases, there was a span of 15 bases. Germline V gives CDR1 MNHNS, CDR2 SASEGT. The CDR3 length is 15 residues. As DNA, the CDR3 is TGTGCCAGCATTCAGACTATAGCCGCCTACAATGAGCAGTTCTTC. This sequence encodes CASIQTIAAYNEQFF.

This chain links TRBV6-1 with TRBJ1-5; 9 positions match TRBD1. The CDR3 length is 16 residues. CDR1 is MNHNS, CDR2 SASEGT, per germline. V was clipped by 3 bases and J by 3 bases; unmatched bases: 6. This CDR3 reads CASSETGTGNNQPQHF. As DNA, the CDR3 is TGTGCCAGCAGTGAGACCGGGACAGGGAACAATCAGCCCCAGCATTTT.

A remark on this clone: The CDR3 carries no conserved terminal phenylalanine or tryptophan, so it likely arises from a read error. Because the CDR3's place on the DNA is in doubt, the DNA is left out and the CDR3 is given as listed by TCRdb. This chain connects TRBV28 to TRBJ1-1. The CDR3 spans 10 residues, counting both ends. The germline CDR1 and CDR2 sequences are MDHEN and SYDVKM. The CDR3 sequence is CASSFPPDWD.

This rearrangement joins TRBV9 to TRBJ1-1; D might be TRBD1 (6 bases). Germline V gives CDR1 SGDLS, CDR2 YYNGEE. Deletions cut 4 bases from V and 0 bases from J, with 13 bases between. The CDR3 runs to 15 residues. The CDR3 protein is CASSTRDNLNTEAFF. The DNA of the CDR3 is TGTGCCAGCAGCACCCGGGACAACCTGAACACTGAAGCTTTCTTT.

The chain combines TRBV6-5 with TRBJ2-1; D remains unclear. CDR3 length equals 14 residues. V gave up 2 bases and J gave up 2 bases, with 7 bases separating them. Germline V CDR1 and CDR2: MNHEY, SVGAGI. This CDR3 is CASSYRSTYNEQFF. The DNA of the CDR3 is TGTGCCAGCAGTTACCGATCAACCTACAATGAGCAGTTCTTC.

The CDR3 DNA reads TGCGCCAGCAGCCCAGGGAGGGTGTCAGATACGCAGTATTTT. Amino acid sequence: CASSPGRVSDTQYF. The V gene is TRBV5-1, the J gene TRBJ2-3; 7 positions match TRBD2. V was clipped by 4 bases and J by 4 bases; unmatched bases: 6. This CDR3 spans 14 amino acids. Germline V gene sequence: CDR1 SGHRS, CDR2 YFSETQ.

The chain links TRBV13 to TRBJ1-4; D is possibly TRBD1 (6 bases). V lost 5 bases and J 6 bases, leaving 19 bases between the germline ends. The CDR3 is made up of 16 amino acids. The V gene's germline CDR1 is PRHDT and CDR2 FYEKMQ (reference sequence). Written as DNA, the CDR3 is TGTGCCAGCAGCGCCCGGGACATAAGGGGGGATGAAAAACTGTTTTTT. It encodes CASSARDIRGDEKLFF.

This clone was found once. V is TRBV11-3 and J is TRBJ2-2; a possible D gene is TRBD1 (5 bases). CDR1 SGHNT and CDR2 YENEEA come from the germline V gene. This CDR3 contains 16 residues. V lost 5 bases and J lost 1, with 14 bases in between. CDR3 in DNA: TGTGCCAGCAGCAGACAAGGACATATGAACACCGGGGAGCTGTTTTTT. Its translation is CASSRQGHMNTGELFF.

V is TRBV7-2 and J is TRBJ1-4; D perhaps matches TRBD1 (6 bases). There are 14 residues in the CDR3. Germline CDR1 reads SGHTA; CDR2 reads FQGNSA. Deletions cut 5 bases from V and 7 bases from J, with 14 bases between. The CDR3 coding sequence is TGTGCCAGCAGCCCGACAGGCCGGGGTGAAAAACTGTTTTTT. This gives the protein CASSPTGRGEKLFF.

The chain carries TRBV28 and TRBJ2-6, with TRBD1 identical over 9 bases. The V gene's germline CDR1 is MDHEN and CDR2 SYDVKM. V dropped 5 bases and J dropped 1; count of bases not matched to a gene: 3. This CDR3 comprises 16 residues. CDR3 protein: CASSGQGWSGANVLTF. The DNA of the CDR3 is TGTGCCAGCAGTGGACAGGGGTGGTCTGGGGCCAACGTCCTGACTTTC.

The V and J genes are TRBV13 and TRBJ2-2, with unresolved D. Trimming left V 5 bases short and J 5 bases short, with 9 bases between. CDR1 is PRHDT, CDR2 FYEKMQ, per germline (reference sequence). This CDR3 region has 13 residues. The CDR3 reads CASSLPGTGELFF. As DNA, the CDR3 is TGTGCCAGCAGCCTCCCTGGGACCGGGGAGCTGTTTTTT.

V and J are TRBV28 and TRBJ1-2, with D perhaps matching TRBD1 (6 bases). The CDR3 has 14 amino acids. Germline values: CDR1 MDHEN, CDR2 SYDVKM. The V gene lost 5 bases and the J gene lost 4 bases, with 14 bases spanning the gap. The CDR3 loop reads CASSPQGQVYGYTF. CDR3 nucleotide sequence: TGTGCCAGCAGTCCCCAGGGACAAGTCTATGGCTACACCTTC.

V is TRBV9 and J is TRBJ1-1; D uncertain. Germline lookup yields CDR1 SGDLS and CDR2 YYNGEE. The CDR3 loop spans 14 amino acids. Trimming stripped 2 bases from V and 1 base from J, with 9 bases between. CDR3 in amino acids: CASSVGDPNTEAFF. In nucleotides, the CDR3 is TGTGCCAGCAGCGTTGGGGATCCGAACACTGAAGCTTTCTTT. The full variable domain, completed using reference TRBV9 and TRBJ1-1, is DSGVTQTPKHLITATGQRVTLRCSPRSGDLSVYWYQQSLDQGLQFLIQYYNGEERAKGNILERFSAQQFPDLHSELNLSSLELGDSALYFCASSVGDPNTEAFFGQGTRLTVV.

This clone was picked up one time. This chain joins TRBV2 and TRBJ2-3, with 7 bases matching TRBD2. Germline trimming cut 5 bases from V and 0 bases from J; bases unmatched to any gene: 5. CDR3 size: 15 residues. The germline V gene encodes CDR1 SNHLY and CDR2 FYNNEI. Written as DNA, the CDR3 is TGTGCCAGCAGTCAAATAGCGGGTAGCACAGATACGCAGTATTTT. Encoded protein: CASSQIAGSTDTQYF.

This sequence joins TRBV2 and TRBJ2-5; 13 bases fit TRBD2. The CDR3 has 16 residues. Germline CDR1 is SNHLY and CDR2 is FYNNEI. V trimming: 6 bases; J trimming: 5 bases; junction bases outside the gene matches: 9. The CDR3 sequence: CASSYLLAGGSETQYF. CDR3 nucleotides: TGTGCCAGCAGCTACCTACTAGCGGGAGGGTCGGAGACCCAGTACTTC.

The chain links TRBV7-3 to TRBJ2-3, with 10 bases that match TRBD2. This CDR3 is 18 amino acids long. V dropped 0 bases and J dropped 2; count of bases not matched to a gene: 8. Per germline, CDR1 SGHTA and CDR2 FQGTGA. CDR3 residues: CASSLTYRAGGSTDTQYF. The CDR3 DNA reads TGTGCCAGCAGCTTAACTTACCGAGCGGGAGGGTCCACAGATACGCAGTATTTT.

About this clone: Other DNA sequences of this sample code for an identical CDR3. The chain links TRBV28 to TRBJ2-2; TRBD2 matches at 8 bases. The CDR3 totals 15 residues. Germline V lookup: CDR1 MDHEN, CDR2 SYDVKM. After removal of 2 bases from V and 4 bases from J, the junction contained 3 bases not matched to a gene. CDR3 coding DNA: TGTGCCAGCAGTTTAGGGCTAGCGGGCACCGGGGAGCTGTTTTTT. It specifies CASSLGLAGTGELFF. Looking up the rest from reference TRBV28 and TRBJ2-2 gives the full variable domain: DVKVTQSSRYLVKRTGEKVFLECVQDMDHENMFWYRQDPGLGLRLIYFSYDVKMKEKGDIPEGYSVSREKKERFSLILESASTNQTSMYLCASSLGLAGTGELFFGEGSRLTVL.

A single count supports this clone. V and J are TRBV7-9 and TRBJ2-2; D is undetermined. From germline, CDR1 is SEHNR and CDR2 FQNEAQ (reference sequence). This CDR3 contains 11 residues. V dropped 7 bases and J dropped 9 bases, with 9 bases sitting between them. The CDR3 reads CASNDRRELFF. As DNA, the CDR3 is TGTGCCAGCAACGACCGGAGGGAGCTGTTTTTT. Drawing the rest from reference TRBV7-9 and TRBJ2-2, the complete variable domain is DTGVSQNPRHKITKRGQNVTFRCDPISEHNRLYWYRQTLGQGPEFLTYFQNEAQLEKSRLLSDRFSAERPKGSFSTLEIQRTEQGDSAMYLCASNDRRELFFGEGSRLTVL.